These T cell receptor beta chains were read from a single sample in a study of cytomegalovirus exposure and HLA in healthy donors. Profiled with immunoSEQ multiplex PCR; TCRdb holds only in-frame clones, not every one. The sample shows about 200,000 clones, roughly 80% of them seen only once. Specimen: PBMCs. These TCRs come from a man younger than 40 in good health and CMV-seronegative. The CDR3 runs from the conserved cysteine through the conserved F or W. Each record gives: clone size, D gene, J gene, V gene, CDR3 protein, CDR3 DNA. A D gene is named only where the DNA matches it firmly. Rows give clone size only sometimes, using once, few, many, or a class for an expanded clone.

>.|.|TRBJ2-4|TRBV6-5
CASSSTTVEGNIQYF
TGTGCCAGCAGTTCGACGACAGTGGAGGGAAACATTCAGTACTTC
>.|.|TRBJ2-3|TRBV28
CASSLYGGGLSDTQYF
TGTGCCAGCAGTTTGTATGGGGGGGGGCTCTCAGATACGCAGTATTTT
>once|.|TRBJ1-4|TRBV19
CASSTSVRGSYEKLFF
TGTGCCAGTAGTACCTCCGTCAGGGGCTCATACGAAAAACTGTTTTTT
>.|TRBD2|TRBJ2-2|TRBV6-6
CASSLGRGRAGELFF
TGTGCCAGCAGTTTGGGTAGAGGGAGGGCCGGGGAGCTGTTTTTT
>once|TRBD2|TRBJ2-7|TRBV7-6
CASSLVRGTSGDSEQYF
TGTGCCAGCAGCTTAGTGCGAGGGACTAGCGGGGATAGCGAGCAGTACTTC
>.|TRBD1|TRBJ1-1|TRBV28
CASSPGQGRAFF
TGTGCCAGCAGTCCGGGACAGGGAAGGGCTTTCTTT
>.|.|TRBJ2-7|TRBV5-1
CASSLGVASPIASYEQYF
TGCGCCAGCAGCCTAGGGGTGGCATCTCCTATTGCCTCATACGAGCAGTACTTC
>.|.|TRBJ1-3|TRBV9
CASSVADRSSGNTIYF
TGTGCCAGCAGCGTAGCTGACCGGAGCTCTGGAAACACCATATATTTT
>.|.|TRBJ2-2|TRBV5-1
CASSLVDTSELFF
TGCGCCAGCAGCTTAGTTGATACTTCTGAGCTGTTTTTT
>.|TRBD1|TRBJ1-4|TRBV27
CASSPGTGYNEKLFF
TGTGCCAGCAGCCCGGGGACAGGATATAATGAAAAACTGTTTTTT
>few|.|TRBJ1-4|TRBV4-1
CASSLTKGEKLFF
TGCGCCAGCAGCCTCACGAAGGGGGAAAAACTGTTTTTT
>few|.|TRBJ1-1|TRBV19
CASSIFTSGRGLIGNTEAFF
TGTGCCAGTAGTATCTTTACTTCCGGACGGGGTCTGATAGGGAACACTGAAGCTTTCTTT
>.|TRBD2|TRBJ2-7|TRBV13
CASSQLAGGLEQYF
TGTGCCAGCAGCCAACTAGCGGGGGGTCTTGAGCAGTACTTC
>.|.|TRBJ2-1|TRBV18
CASSPQGGYNEQFF
TGTGCCAGCTCACCGCAGGGTGGCTACAATGAGCAGTTCTTC
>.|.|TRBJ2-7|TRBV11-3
CASSPGTSYEQYF
TGTGCCAGCAGCCCCGGGACATCGTACGAGCAGTACTTC
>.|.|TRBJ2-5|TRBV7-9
CASSQGSGQETQYF
TGTGCCAGCAGCCAGGGGTCCGGCCAAGAGACCCAGTACTTC
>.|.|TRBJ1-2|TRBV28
CASRSGLGYTF
TGTGCCAGCCGCTCAGGGCTTGGCTACACCTTC
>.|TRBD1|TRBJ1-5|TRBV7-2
CASSEQGAGYNQPQHF
TGTGCCAGCAGCGAACAGGGGGCGGGTTACAATCAGCCCCAGCATTTT
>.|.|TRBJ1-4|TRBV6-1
CASSLERGSRKLFF
TGTGCCAGCAGTCTAGAACGGGGTTCGAGAAAACTGTTTTTT
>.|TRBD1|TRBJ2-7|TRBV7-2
CASSWDRGREQYF
TGTGCCAGCAGCTGGGACAGGGGCCGTGAGCAGTACTTC
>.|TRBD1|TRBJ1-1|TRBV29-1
CSGTGGLANTEAFF
TGCAGCGGAACAGGGGGCTTGGCGAACACTGAAGCTTTCTTT
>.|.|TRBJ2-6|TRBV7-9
CASSYVGSGASVLTF
TGTGCCAGCAGCTATGTAGGGTCTGGGGCCAGCGTCCTGACTTTC
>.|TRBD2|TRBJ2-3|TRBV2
CASGGVEDTDTQYF
TGTGCCAGCGGGGGGGTGGAGGACACAGATACGCAGTATTTT
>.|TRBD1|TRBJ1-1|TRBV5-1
CASSSTGHTEAFF
TGCGCCAGCAGTTCGACAGGGCACACTGAAGCTTTCTTT
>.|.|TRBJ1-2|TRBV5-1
CASSLAEGVHHDYGYTF
TGCGCCAGCAGCTTGGCCGAGGGGGTCCATCATGACTATGGCTACACCTTC
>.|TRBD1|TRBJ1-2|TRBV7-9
CASSSATGLSYTF
TGTGCCAGCAGCTCGGCGACAGGGCTAAGCTACACCTTC
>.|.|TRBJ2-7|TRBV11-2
CASSLVPRATYEQYF
TGTGCCAGCAGCTTAGTCCCGAGGGCTACCTACGAGCAGTACTTC
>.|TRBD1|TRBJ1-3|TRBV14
CASSQFPGQGYGSGNTIYF
TGTGCCAGCAGCCAATTCCCGGGACAGGGTTACGGCTCTGGAAACACCATATATTTT
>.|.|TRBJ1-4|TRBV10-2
CASKQGVNEKLFF
TGCGCCAGCAAACAGGGAGTTAATGAAAAACTGTTTTTT
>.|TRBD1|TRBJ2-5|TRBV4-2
CASSQDLTGGQETQYF
TGTGCCAGCAGCCAAGATCTAACAGGGGGCCAAGAGACCCAGTACTTC
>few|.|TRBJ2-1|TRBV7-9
CASSFGAGADEQFF
TGTGCCAGCAGCTTCGGGGCGGGGGCGGATGAGCAGTTCTTC
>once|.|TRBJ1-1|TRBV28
CASSLRWNTEAFF
TGTGCCAGCAGTTTACGGTGGAACACTGAAGCTTTCTTT
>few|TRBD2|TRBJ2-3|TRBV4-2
CASSQVRAGITDTQYF
TGTGCCAGCAGCCAAGTGCGAGCGGGGATCACAGATACGCAGTATTTT
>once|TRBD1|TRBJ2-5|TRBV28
CASNDRGGWETQYF
TGTGCCAGCAATGACAGGGGTGGGTGGGAGACCCAGTACTTC
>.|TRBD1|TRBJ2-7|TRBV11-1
CASSFDRGPQQYF
TGTGCCAGCAGCTTCGACAGGGGACCGCAGCAGTACTTC
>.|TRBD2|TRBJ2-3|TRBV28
CASRRPSGDTQYF
TGTGCCAGCAGACGCCCTAGCGGGGATACGCAGTATTTT
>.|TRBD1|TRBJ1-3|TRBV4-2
CASSQSTGLVGNTIYF
TGTGCCAGCAGCCAATCGACAGGGTTGGTCGGAAACACCATATATTTT
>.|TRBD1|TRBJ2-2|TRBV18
CASSLETGQGTGELFF
TGTGCCAGCTCACTCGAGACGGGACAGGGAACCGGGGAGCTGTTTTTT
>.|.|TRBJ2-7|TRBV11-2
CASSRLGREEQYF
TGTGCCAGCAGCCGCCTAGGCAGGGAAGAGCAGTACTTC
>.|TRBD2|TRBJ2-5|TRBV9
CASSVIPTTAGEETQYF
TGTGCCAGCAGCGTGATTCCCACGACAGCGGGGGAAGAGACCCAGTACTTC
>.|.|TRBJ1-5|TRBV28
CASSLSYRQPQHF
TGTGCCAGCAGCTTGAGTTATCGTCAGCCCCAGCATTTT
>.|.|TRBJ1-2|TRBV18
CASSPAGAGYTF
TGTGCCAGCTCACCGGCGGGGGCTGGCTACACCTTC
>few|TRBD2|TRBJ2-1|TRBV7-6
CASSPGTSGMGNEQFF
TGTGCCAGCAGCCCCGGGACTAGCGGGATGGGGAATGAGCAGTTCTTC
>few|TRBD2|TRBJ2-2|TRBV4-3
CASSRGDPYSGELFF
TGCGCCAGCAGTCGGGGGGACCCCTATTCCGGGGAGCTGTTTTTT
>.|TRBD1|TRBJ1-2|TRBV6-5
CASHGRRGTDYGYTF
TGTGCCAGCCACGGGCGGAGGGGGACAGACTATGGCTACACCTTC
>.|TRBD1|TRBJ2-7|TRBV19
CASSILGQGSEQYF
TGTGCCAGTAGTATATTGGGACAGGGAAGCGAGCAGTACTTC
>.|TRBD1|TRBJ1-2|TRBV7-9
CASSPRGQYHGYTF
TGTGCCAGCAGCCCCAGGGGACAGTACCATGGCTACACCTTC
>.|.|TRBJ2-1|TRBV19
CASSTSSMGGNEQFF
TGTGCCAGTAGTACCAGTTCTATGGGGGGCAATGAGCAGTTCTTC
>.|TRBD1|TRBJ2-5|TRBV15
CATSRATGGQETQYF
TGTGCCACCAGCAGAGCCACAGGGGGCCAAGAGACCCAGTACTTC